Below are 10 T cell receptor beta chains sequenced from a single sample in a study of cytomegalovirus exposure and HLA in healthy donors. The primer mix had 60 Vbeta and 13 Jbeta primers. The assay was immunoSEQ multiplex PCR, and TCRdb's table has in-frame clones only and misses some. The data contain some 180,000 clones, around 70% of them singletons. Sequencing input: PBMCs. The origin of the receptors is a male donor in good health and CMV-seronegative.

The CDR3 region has the DNA TGTGCCAGCAGCCTCTATAACGAGCAGTACTTC. This sequence encodes CASSLYNEQYF. The chain combines TRBV7-2 with TRBJ2-7; D gene ambiguous. Germline assignment: CDR1 SGHTA and CDR2 FQGNSA. The CDR3 is made up of 11 amino acids. V was shortened by 5 bases and J by 5 bases, with 7 bases between the two germline ends. The complete variable domain, with remaining parts taken from reference TRBV7-2 and TRBJ2-7, reads GAGVSQSPSNKVTEKGKDVELRCDPISGHTALYWYRQSLGQGLEFLIYFQGNSAPDKSGLPSDRFSAERTGGSVSTLTIQRTQQEDSAVYLCASSLYNEQYFGPGTRLTVT.

The chain joins TRBV28 to TRBJ1-2; D perhaps matches TRBD1 (5 bases). CDR1 is MDHEN and CDR2 is SYDVKM in the germline V gene. Trimming cost V 1 base and J 6 bases, with 9 bases left between them. This CDR3 is 13 amino acids long. CDR3 protein: CASSLLGGNGYTF. The CDR3, as DNA: TGTGCCAGCAGTTTATTGGGGGGTAATGGCTACACCTTC.

This clone was seen just once. J is TRBJ2-7 and V is TRBV28; 8 nucleotides line up with TRBD1. The CDR3 consists of 14 residues. V gave up 1 base and J gave up 5 bases; unmatched junction bases: 4. Germline V gives CDR1 MDHEN, CDR2 SYDVKM. CDR3 DNA sequence: TGTGCCAGCAGTTTATTTCAGGGGGCTAACGAGCAGTACTTC. Amino acids: CASSLFQGANEQYF.

V and J are TRBV7-9 and TRBJ2-1; TRBD2 aligns across 9 bases. The junction had 8 bases not matched to a gene; V was cut back by 6 bases and J by 2 bases. The germline gives CDR1 SEHNR, CDR2 FQNEAQ (reference sequence). The CDR3 runs to 16 residues. The CDR3: CASRYLSGGPYNEQFF. CDR3 coding DNA: TGTGCCAGCAGGTATCTCAGCGGGGGGCCCTACAATGAGCAGTTCTTC.

This chain uses TRBV2 with TRBJ2-7; no reliable D call. The V and J ends lost 4 bases and 2 bases respectively, with 9 bases between them. The CDR3 covers 13 residues. Per germline, CDR1 SNHLY and CDR2 FYNNEI. CDR3: CASSVGATYEQYF. In DNA form, the CDR3 reads TGTGCCAGCAGTGTGGGCGCAACCTACGAGCAGTACTTC.

The chain has TRBV5-1 and TRBJ2-3, with 10 bases that match TRBD2. Germline CDR1 is SGHRS and CDR2 is YFSETQ. The junction had 1 base not matched to a gene; V was cut back by 2 bases and J by 4 bases. The CDR3 has 14 amino acids. The CDR3 bases are TGCGCCAGCAGCTTAACTAGCGGGGCAGATACGCAGTATTTT. Translation gives CASSLTSGADTQYF.

This chain connects TRBV5-6 to TRBJ2-7, with a possible D match to TRBD2 (5 bases). The V and J ends lost 4 bases and 3 bases respectively, with 11 bases between them. Per germline, CDR1 SGHDT and CDR2 YYEEEE. This CDR3 region has 13 residues. CDR3 residues: CASSPGVVYEQYF. The CDR3 DNA is TGTGCCAGCAGCCCCGGGGTTGTCTACGAGCAGTACTTC.

The chain recombines TRBV30 with TRBJ1-4; tentatively, D is TRBD1 (6 bases). The CDR3 totals 15 residues. V was trimmed by 4 bases and J by 5 bases, leaving 17 bases between them. Germline CDR1 reads GTSNPN; CDR2 reads SVGIG (reference sequence). The CDR3 DNA follows: TGTGCCTGGAAAAGGCCGCGGGGGCGAAATGAAAAACTGTTTTTT. It translates to CAWKRPRGRNEKLFF.

This clone showed up just once. The V and J genes are TRBV19 and TRBJ2-1; D not resolved. Trimming took off 4 bases at V and 9 bases at J, with 7 bases between the two ends. The CDR3 is 11 amino acids. CDR1 and CDR2 from the germline V gene are LNHDA and SQIVND (reference sequence). Written as DNA, the CDR3 is TGTGCCAGTAGTAATCCGGGTGAGCAGTTCTTC. Encoded protein: CASSNPGEQFF.

This clone was seen a handful of times. This rearrangement joins TRBV6-1 to TRBJ1-2; unclear D gene. Between the trimmed V and J ends, which lost 6 bases and 1 base, there was a span of 9 bases. Germline CDR1 MNHNS, CDR2 SASEGT. This CDR3 is 13 amino acids long. CDR3: CASRADFNYGYTF. CDR3 in DNA: TGTGCCAGCAGGGCCGACTTTAACTATGGCTACACCTTC.